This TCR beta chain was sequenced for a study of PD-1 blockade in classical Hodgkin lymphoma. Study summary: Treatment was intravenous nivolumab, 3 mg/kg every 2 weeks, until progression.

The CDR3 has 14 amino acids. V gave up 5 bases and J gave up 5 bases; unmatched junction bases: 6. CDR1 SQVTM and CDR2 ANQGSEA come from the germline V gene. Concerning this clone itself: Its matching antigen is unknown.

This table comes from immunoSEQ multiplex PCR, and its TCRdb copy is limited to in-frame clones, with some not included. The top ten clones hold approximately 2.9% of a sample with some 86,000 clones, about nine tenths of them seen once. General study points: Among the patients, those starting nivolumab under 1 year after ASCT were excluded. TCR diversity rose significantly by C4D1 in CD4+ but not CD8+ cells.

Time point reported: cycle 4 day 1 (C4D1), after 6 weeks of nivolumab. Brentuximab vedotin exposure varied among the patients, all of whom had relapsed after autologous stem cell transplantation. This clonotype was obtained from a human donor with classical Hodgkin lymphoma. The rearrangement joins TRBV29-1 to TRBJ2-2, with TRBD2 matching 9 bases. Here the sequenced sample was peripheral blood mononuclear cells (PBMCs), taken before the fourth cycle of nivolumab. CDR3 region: CSVRTSVGTGELFF. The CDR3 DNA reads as TGCAGCGTTCGGACTAGCGTGGGAACCGGGGAGCTGTTTTTT.